This TCR beta chain was sequenced for a study of T cell changes during pregnancy in multiple sclerosis. The CDR3 contains 13 residues. Per germline, CDR1 MGHDK and CDR2 SYGVNS. J gave up 3 bases and V 2 bases, and 1 base lay outside the gene matches. Measured with immunoSEQ multiplex PCR; TCRdb has only the in-frame clones, and not every one. The table includes roughly 86,000 clones, 80% to 95% detected once. The sequences come from peripheral blood, collected in the first trimester of pregnancy. The sequence derives from a female donor with multiple sclerosis, enrolled in a pregnancy study. The chain has TRBV25-1 and TRBJ2-7; 7 positions agree with TRBD2. The CDR3 sequence is CASSETGGYEQYF. The CDR3 DNA reads TGTGCCAGCAGTGAAACGGGGGGCTACGAGCAGTACTTC.